This TCR beta chain emerged from a study of cytomegalovirus exposure and HLA in healthy donors (dated by TCRdb to 2016 to 2017). About the full investigation: An earlier analysis of 550 to 700 of the donors reported 250 to 300 Gb of sequence data and approximately 110 million unique TCR beta sequences from about 179 million T cells. Approximately 310 gigabases of sequencing data and approximately 93 million unique TCR sequences were included in an early release covering around 650 HLA-typed donors. The genetic ancestry cluster associated with self-reported Caucasian donors included 80% to 90% of the 300 to 450 genotyped donors. The study aimed to test whether cataloging public T cell receptors could reveal signatures of past pathogen exposure. The study used immunosequencing to profile the T cell repertoires of 600 to 850 subjects and linked those repertoires to cytomegalovirus serostatus. Along with the roughly 670-subject first cohort, a separate validation cohort of some 130 different subjects was used. The study combined high-throughput TCR immunosequencing, statistical association of individual TCRs with disease status, and machine learning to predict cytomegalovirus infection status. A later analysis re-examined previously published TCR beta repertoires from just over 650 donors and added high-resolution HLA genotyping to investigate patterns of TCR occurrence. The later analysis used no new phenotypic data to find candidate immune exposures, relying instead on TCR beta sequences and their occurrence across donors. An earlier analysis of 500 to 750 of the donors applied high-throughput TCR beta sequencing to assess whether each TCR beta V gene segment acted as functional or pseudogenic. Donor age, sex, ethnicity and CMV serostatus were collected together with the repertoire data. A later genetic analysis used genome-wide SNP genotypes for 398 of the 666 donors, treating that subset as a discovery cohort. All discovery cohort repertoires had been generated using a single sequencing platform. HLA typing included class I and class II loci at four-digit resolution. The number of donors typed differed by locus, with about 629-630 for A, B, C, DRB1 and DQB1, over 500 for DQA1, some 570 for DPA1, and 472 for DPB1. Five DR-DQ haplotypes were handled as single units for association and clustering because linkage in the cohort was strong. Across about 380 genotyped donors of the cohort, an average of about 200,000 unique TCR beta nucleotide sequences per donor were sequenced, and roughly 17% of those sequences were non-productive. The paper as a whole reports these results and caveats: In a later analysis, most CMV-associated TCR beta chains were found to appear HLA-restricted, with HLA associations seemingly driven largely by CMV exposure. For the cohort, immune exposure information was limited to CMV serostatus. The authors suggested that the approach could potentially be generalized to other disease states and immunological phenotypes. The sequencing pipeline was judged likely to have produced a cluster of highly shared sequence variants as a technical artifact. Three of the identified cytomegalovirus-associated TCR beta chains were confirmed in vitro to be specific for cytomegalovirus antigens. In an earlier analysis of some 640 of the donors, most TCR beta V segments were observed in productive rearrangements about 90% or about 30% of the time, broadly matching IMGT annotations. Most TCR sequences were observed very rarely across donors, whereas some public TCRs were present in many individuals. According to a later genetic analysis, donors in an Asian-associated ancestry cluster had fewer N-insertions in productive TCRs than the roughly 670-donor mean. Presence/absence analyses assumed roughly uniform sequencing depth across donors, an assumption that may not hold. In a later analysis, TCR association rates were found to vary across HLA loci, with the most associated TCRs seen for DRB1 alleles and the fewest for HLA-C alleles. Correlated functional status among segregating V segments might be attributable to linkage disequilibrium, but an unknown experimental factor could not be ruled out. The classifier was reported to diagnose cytomegalovirus status with high specificity and sensitivity in both the original and validation cohorts. V-gene and J-gene trimming of TCR beta chains was associated with a missense DCLRE1C variant in a later genetic analysis, and the association was replicated in an independent cohort. A further reported finding was that TCR beta sequences accurately predicted the HLA-A and HLA-B alleles for most subjects in the first cohort. Only TCR beta chains were sequenced in this cohort, and the absence of alpha or paired-chain data limited detectable features. Assigning TCR associations to individual alleles was difficult when HLA alleles, especially DR and DQ, strongly co-occurred. Because some donors lacked HLA typing at each locus, the association tests relied only on the typed subset. Because counts were too low, some 17 rarely observed V segments, including chromosome 9 orphons, were left out of the earlier analysis of 587 of the donors. In a later analysis, several top co-occurrence clusters were reported to appear linked to parvovirus B19, influenza, CMV and Epstein-Barr virus. In a later analysis, 16,951 TCR beta sequences were associated with specific HLA alleles at a false discovery rate of 0.05. In the study, some 160 TCR beta chains were listed as associated with cytomegalovirus. A later analysis found that HLA-associated TCR beta chains were more clonally expanded and had lower generation probabilities than equally common non-associated chains.

With respect to this clone: Its binding antigen is unknown. Base quality data are lacking; no much larger clone is found one base away.

The cohort consisted of 670 or so healthy bone marrow donors. All cohort members were sampled while nominally healthy, although unrecorded immune exposures were likely present. The donor tested CMV seronegative, placing the donor among the 350 or so seronegative members of the cohort. Each donor provided a peripheral blood sample, and peripheral blood mononuclear cells were used for TCR beta sequencing. Genomic DNA extraction from the blood cell samples was performed with the Qiagen DNeasy Blood Extraction Kit. Libraries were built with the immunoSEQ multiplex PCR assay. For the multiplex PCR, a mixture combining 60 forward primers for TCR Vbeta segments and 13 reverse primers for TCR Jbeta segments was used. The CDR3 region of rearranged TCR beta genes was amplified from genomic DNA by a multiplex PCR assay. The Illumina HiSeq System was used to sequence the amplified TCR beta libraries as 87-base-pair reads. The paper's processing steps were these. In a later analysis, tens of millions of unique TCR beta chains were counted across the 666 repertoires, and approximately 9.9 million of these chains were shared by at least two donors. To remove PCR and sequencing errors, raw reads were error-corrected and collapsed into unique sequences using a nearest-neighbor algorithm that merged closely related sequences. Alignment of CDR3 sequences to IMGT reference sequences was used to assign V, D and J gene segments. For a sequence to be retained, a match of at least six nucleotides was required to both a V gene segment and a J gene segment. A rearrangement was called productive if the CDR3 had no stop codons and remained in frame with V and J, and every other rearrangement was called non-productive. CDR3 was defined according to IMGT convention as the region running from the second conserved V-encoded cysteine to the conserved J-encoded phenylalanine. In an earlier analysis of roughly 580 of the donors, sequences lacking an unambiguous match to a single V gene segment were excluded. In an earlier analysis of almost 600 of the donors, a V segment was called functional when productive rearrangements were above 56.7%, and segregating when the standard deviation between donors exceeded 5%. A statistical classification framework was built for diagnosing cytomegalovirus status from the catalog of TCR beta chain sequences. In a later analysis, TCR nucleotide sequences were compared against IMGT/GENE-DB human TR gene sequences so that V and J genes could be assigned. Using the TCRdist pipeline, a later analysis assigned CDR3 sequences along with most-parsimonious VDJ recombination scenarios. In a later analysis, every TCR beta chain was defined by the combination of its CDR3 amino acid sequence and its V-gene family, and reads without a unique V-gene family were dropped. As a way to deal with suspected cross-contamination and a sequencing artifact, a later analysis dropped roughly 620 nucleotide sequences that were highly shared and had low generation probability. In a later analysis, a clonal expansion index was calculated for each public chain from normalized within-repertoire ranks of inferred template counts. In a later analysis, generation probabilities were computed with a VDJ recombination model fitted to out-of-frame rearrangements, and the resulting probabilities were checked against IGoR. In a later analysis, hypergeometric tests were used to score TCR-TCR, TCR-HLA and TCR-CMV co-occurrence, with a repertoire-size bias correction applied to TCR pairs. In a later analysis, false discovery rates were estimated by permuting HLA or CMV assignments 20 times. In a later analysis, co-occurring TCRs were grouped using DBSCAN, and TCRdist sequence similarity was added for clustering within HLA-allele-positive subsets. For co-occurrence clustering, repertoires with fewer than 30,000 or more than 120,000 public chains were excluded, along with roughly 5 repertoires with anomalous nucleotide sharing. TCRdb carries this immuneACCESS record with in-frame sequences only. Its versions omit some clonotypes, under half of them owing to an unresolved V gene in the studies checked, with the rest unexplained. V, J and clone size reflect that table, while D and trimming were determined from the DNA. This sample has about 94,000 clones in its table, and roughly 73% of those were observed once. The ten largest clones add up to about 4% of the sample.

Sequences were obtained from PBMCs. The TCR sequence derives from a woman between 35 and 50 years old in good health and CMV-seronegative.

The DNA sequence reads TGTGCCAGCAGTCCGTGGACAGACAATGAGCAGTTCTTC. Its protein product is CASSPWTDNEQFF. The sequence is built from TRBV7-7 and TRBJ2-1; a weak D assignment points to TRBD1 (6 bases agree). The CDR3 has 13 amino acids, counting the end cysteine and phenylalanine. This entry keeps only the CDR3 DNA: 39 bases, framed from base 1. V is cut by 6 bases and J by 5 bases, and the space between the germline ends is 11 bases. CDR1 and CDR2, per the germline V gene (reference sequence), are SSHAT and FNYEAQ.